This record concerns one TCR beta chain sequence. What it binds is unknown. The data are from a study of beta chain features in type 1 diabetes. The overall study: Investigators examined some 100 million sorted cells across all samples.

Expressed TCRB transcripts were sequenced because the entire RNA isolate underwent reverse transcription. Assay used: immunoSEQ multiplex PCR; TCRdb lists only in-frame clones, some missing. The sample has 350,000 to 450,000 clones, 10% to 15% seen once; the top ten hold 0.01%. CDR1 MRHNA and CDR2 SNTAGT come from the germline V gene. The CDR3 runs to 13 residues. Trimming removed 4 bases from V and 3 bases from J, with 10 bases in between. Findings and limits, study-wide: Among all four CD4+ subsets, Type 1 diabetes patients had TCRB CDR3s that were moderately but significantly shorter. Among type 1 diabetes patients, VDJ junctions had fewer insertions and more deletions.

The sequence derives from a woman under 30 with type 1 diabetes. J is TRBJ2-7 and V is TRBV6-4; D unresolved. The specimen sequenced was naive CD4+ T cells from blood. The CDR3 sequence is CASSGSTYYEQYF. Here the CDR3 DNA reads TGTGCCAGCAGTGGGAGTACCTACTACGAGCAGTACTTC.